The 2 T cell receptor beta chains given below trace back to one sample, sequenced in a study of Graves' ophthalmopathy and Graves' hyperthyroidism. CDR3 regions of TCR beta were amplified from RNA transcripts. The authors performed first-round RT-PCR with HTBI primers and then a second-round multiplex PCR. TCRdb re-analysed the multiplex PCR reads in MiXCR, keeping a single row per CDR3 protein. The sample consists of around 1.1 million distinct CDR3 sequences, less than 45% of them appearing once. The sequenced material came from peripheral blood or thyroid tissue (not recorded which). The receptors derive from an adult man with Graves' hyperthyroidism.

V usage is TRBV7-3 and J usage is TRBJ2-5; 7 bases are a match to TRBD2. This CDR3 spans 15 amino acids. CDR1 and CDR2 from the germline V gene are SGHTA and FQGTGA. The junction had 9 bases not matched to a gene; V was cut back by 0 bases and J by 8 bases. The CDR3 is CASSLTGGRAETQYF. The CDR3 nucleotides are TGTGCCAGCAGCTTAACCGGCGGGAGAGCTGAAACCCAGTACTTC.

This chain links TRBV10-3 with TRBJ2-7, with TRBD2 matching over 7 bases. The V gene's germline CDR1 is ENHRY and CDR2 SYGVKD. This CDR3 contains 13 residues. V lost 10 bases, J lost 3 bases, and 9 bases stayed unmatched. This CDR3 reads CASMGGGRYEQYF. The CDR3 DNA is TGTGCCAGCATGGGGGGGGGACGCTACGAGCAGTACTTC.